This T cell receptor (beta chain) came from a study of CD8+ T cells in alopecia areata. Regarding treatment: oral pan-JAK inhibitor, 5-10 mg twice daily. The junction had 7 bases not matched to a gene; V was cut back by 3 bases and J by 0 bases. The CDR3 is 16 amino acids. CDR1 is MGHRA, CDR2 YSYEKL, per germline. RNA extraction and reverse transcription yielded cDNA as sequencing template. Assay used: immunoSEQ multiplex PCR; TCRdb lists only in-frame clones, some missing. Of about 190,000 clones listed, 50% to 60% are singletons. The receptor was derived from a human donor with alopecia areata. Sequencing was performed on CD4+ T cells sorted from blood, taken at week 4, from a patient treated with tofacitinib. The rearrangement links TRBV4-1 to TRBJ2-7, with 8 bases matching TRBD1. CDR3 sequence reads: CASSQDRVFSSYEQYF. The CDR3 DNA reads as TGCGCCAGCAGCCAGGACAGGGTTTTCTCCTCCTACGAGCAGTACTTC.